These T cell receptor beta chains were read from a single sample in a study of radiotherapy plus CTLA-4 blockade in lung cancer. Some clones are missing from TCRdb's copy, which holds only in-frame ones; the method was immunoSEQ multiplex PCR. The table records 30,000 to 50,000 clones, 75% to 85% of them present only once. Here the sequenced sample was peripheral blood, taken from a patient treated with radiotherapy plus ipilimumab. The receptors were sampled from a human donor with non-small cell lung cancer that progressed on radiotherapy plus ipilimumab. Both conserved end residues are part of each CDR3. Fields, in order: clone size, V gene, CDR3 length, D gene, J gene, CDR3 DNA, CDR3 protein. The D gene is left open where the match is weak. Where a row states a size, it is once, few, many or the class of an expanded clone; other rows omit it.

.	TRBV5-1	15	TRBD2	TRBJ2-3	TGCGCCAGCAGTGAGTCAGCGGGGGACACAGATACGCAGTATTTT	CASSESAGDTDTQYF
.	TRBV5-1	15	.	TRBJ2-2	TGCGCCAGCACGATCTCCTACCAGAACACCGGGGAGCTGTTTTTT	CASTISYQNTGELFF
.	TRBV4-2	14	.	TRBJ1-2	TGTGCCAGCAGCCAAGAAACACCTAACTATGGCTACACCTTC	CASSQETPNYGYTF
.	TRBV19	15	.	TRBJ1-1	TGTGCCAGTAGTATTGGGGCAGGGGTGAACACTGAAGCTTTCTTT	CASSIGAGVNTEAFF
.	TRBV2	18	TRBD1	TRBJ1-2	TGTGCCAGCAGTGAAAGGGTTGGGACAGGGGCCGATATAGTTGGCTACACCTTC	CASSERVGTGADIVGYTF
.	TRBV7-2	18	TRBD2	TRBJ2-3	TGTGCCAGCAGCTCCCCCGGGACTAGCGGGGGGAGCACAGATACGCAGTATTTT	CASSSPGTSGGSTDTQYF
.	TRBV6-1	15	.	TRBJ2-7	TGTGCCAGCAGTGAGCGGGGTGATTCCTCCTACGAGCAGTACTTC	CASSERGDSSYEQYF
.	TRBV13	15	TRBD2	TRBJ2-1	TGTGCCAGCAGCTTCACTAGCGGGGGGGCCAATGAGCAGTTCTTC	CASSFTSGGANEQFF
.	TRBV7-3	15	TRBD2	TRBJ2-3	TGTGCCAGCAGCTTAGAAGCGGGGGCCCATTATACGCAGTATTTT	CASSLEAGAHYTQYF
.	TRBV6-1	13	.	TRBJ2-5	TGTGCCAGCAGCGACACTTTCCAAGAGACCCAGTACTTC	CASSDTFQETQYF
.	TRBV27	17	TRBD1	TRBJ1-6	TGTGCCAGCAGTTCTGGGACAGGGGGGACCTATAATTCACCCCTCCACTTT	CASSSGTGGTYNSPLHF
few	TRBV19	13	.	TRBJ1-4	TGTGCCAGTAGTAATACAGGTCTGGAAAAACTGTTTTTT	CASSNTGLEKLFF
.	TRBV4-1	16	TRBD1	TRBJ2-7	TGCGCCAGCAGCCAAGGGGGGGACAGGGTTTCCTACGAGCAGTACTTC	CASSQGGDRVSYEQYF
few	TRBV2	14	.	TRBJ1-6	TGTGCCAGCAGTGAAGCATACACCAATTCACCCCTCCACTTT	CASSEAYTNSPLHF
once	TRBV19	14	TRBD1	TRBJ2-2	TGTGCCAGTTCGGACAGGGGGCCGGTCGGGGAGCTGTTTTTT	CASSDRGPVGELFF